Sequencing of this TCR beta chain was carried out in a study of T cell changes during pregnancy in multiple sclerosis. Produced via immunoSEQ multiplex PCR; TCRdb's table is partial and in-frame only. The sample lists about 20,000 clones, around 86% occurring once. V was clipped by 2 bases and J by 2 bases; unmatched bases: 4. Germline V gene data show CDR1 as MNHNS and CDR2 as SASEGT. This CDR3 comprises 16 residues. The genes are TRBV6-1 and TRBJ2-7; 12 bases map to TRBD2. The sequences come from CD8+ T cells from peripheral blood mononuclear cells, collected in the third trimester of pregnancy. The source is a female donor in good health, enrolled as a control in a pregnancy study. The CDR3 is CASSERLAGGAYEQYF. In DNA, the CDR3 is TGTGCCAGCAGTGAAAGGCTAGCGGGGGGGGCCTACGAGCAGTACTTC.